A single sample gave rise to the 21 T cell receptor beta chains below, sequenced in a study of cytomegalovirus exposure and HLA in healthy donors. Vbeta (60) and Jbeta (13) primers were used in the PCR. Produced via immunoSEQ multiplex PCR; TCRdb's table is partial and in-frame only. The repertoire shows 200,000 or so clones; the top ten hold 1.1%. The sample taken for sequencing was PBMCs. Receptors were obtained from a girl aged 2 to 9 in good health and CMV-seropositive.

This sequence joins TRBV7-6 and TRBJ2-4; the D gene is possibly TRBD1 (6 bases). Germline loops: CDR1 SGHVS, CDR2 FNYEAQ. The V end lost 5 bases, the J end lost 0 bases, and 17 bases lay between the germline ends. The CDR3 consists of 17 residues. As DNA, the CDR3 is TGTGCCAGCAGCCCTTTTTACAGGGAAATAGCCAAAAACATTCAGTACTTC. It codes for CASSPFYREIAKNIQYF. The full variable domain, its missing parts supplied by reference TRBV7-6 and TRBJ2-4, is GAGVSQSPRYKVTKRGQDVALRCDPISGHVSLYWYRQALGQGPEFLTYFNYEAQQDKSGLPNDRFSAERPEGSISTLTIQRTEQRDSAMYRCASSPFYREIAKNIQYFGAGTRLSVL.

V gene TRBV27 combines with J gene TRBJ1-4, with D perhaps TRBD1 (5 bases). Germline V CDR1 and CDR2: MNHEY, SMNVEV (reference sequence). With 4 bases removed from V and 7 bases from J, the gap between germline ends came to 13 bases. CDR3 length: 14 amino acids. The CDR3 DNA follows: TGTGCCAGCAGTTATCGGACAAGGGGTGAAAAACTGTTTTTT. This translates into CASSYRTRGEKLFF. Full variable domain (remainder filled in from reference TRBV27 and TRBJ1-4): EAQVTQNPRYLITVTGKKLTVTCSQNMNHEYMSWYRQDPGLGLRQIYYSMNVEVTDKGDVPEGYKVSRKEKRNFPLILESPSPNQTSLYFCASSYRTRGEKLFFGSGTQLSVL.

V and J are TRBV28 and TRBJ2-7; possibly TRBD2 for D (5 bases). Between the trimmed V and J ends, which lost 3 bases and 6 bases, there was a span of 15 bases. Looked up from germline, CDR1 is MDHEN and CDR2 is SYDVKM. CDR3 length: 14 amino acids. The CDR3 bases are TGTGCCAGCAGTTTTAGGCTAGCCTCCAGCGAGCAGTACTTC. This codes for CASSFRLASSEQYF.

CDR3 protein: CASSPDRGLFF. The CDR3 DNA sequence: TGTGCCAGCAGTCCCGACAGGGGTCTGTTTTTT. The chain employs TRBV28 and TRBJ1-4; TRBD1 agrees at 8 bases. CDR1 MDHEN and CDR2 SYDVKM come from the germline V gene. V shed 5 bases and J 14 bases; nucleotides not matched to a gene: 4. The length of the CDR3 is 11 residues.

The rearrangement uses TRBV7-8 and TRBJ2-3; a weak D match, TRBD2 (6 bases). The CDR3 is 16 amino acids. CDR1 is SGHVS, CDR2 FQNEAQ, per germline. V dropped 3 bases and J dropped 2 bases, with 15 bases sitting between them. Written as DNA, the CDR3 is TGTGCCAGCAGCTTTCTAGGCGGGACTGACACAGATACGCAGTATTTT. Protein: CASSFLGGTDTDTQYF.

V usage is TRBV27 and J usage is TRBJ2-7, with 15 bases that match TRBD2. Germline V gene data show CDR1 as MNHEY and CDR2 as SMNVEV (reference sequence). The CDR3 runs to 18 residues. Losses at the gene ends were 5 bases for V and 3 bases for J; bases not matched to a gene: 11. The CDR3: CASSQQGLAGGPFYEQYF. The CDR3 DNA reads as TGTGCCAGCAGTCAGCAAGGACTAGCGGGAGGGCCCTTCTACGAGCAGTACTTC.

The chain recombines TRBV2 with TRBJ2-7; 8 bases are a match to TRBD2. Germline V gives CDR1 SNHLY, CDR2 FYNNEI. J was trimmed by 3 bases and V by 2 bases; bases with no gene match: 6. This CDR3 is 15 amino acids long. The CDR3 is CASSEILAGIYEQYF. The CDR3 nucleotides read TGTGCCAGCAGTGAAATTCTAGCGGGTATCTACGAGCAGTACTTC.

The rearrangement uses TRBV27 and TRBJ2-7; TRBD2 agrees at 9 bases. V gave up 4 bases and J gave up 5 bases; unmatched junction bases: 6. There are 14 residues in the CDR3. Germline CDR1 reads MNHEY; CDR2 reads SMNVEV (reference sequence). DNA for the CDR3: TGTGCCAGCAGTTCTACTAGCGGGCGGAACGAGCAGTACTTC. It is translated as CASSSTSGRNEQYF.

The chain has TRBV7-6 and TRBJ2-5; 7 nucleotides agree with TRBD1. Per the germline V gene, CDR1 is SGHVS and CDR2 is FNYEAQ. With 6 bases clipped from V and 5 bases from J, the junction kept 9 bases outside the gene matches. This CDR3 spans 14 amino acids. For the CDR3, the DNA is TGTGCCAGCAGTCTTGACAGGGCATCGGAGACCCAGTACTTC. Residues: CASSLDRASETQYF.

The chain employs TRBV28 and TRBJ2-5; possibly TRBD1 for D (5 bases). The V gene's germline CDR1 is MDHEN and CDR2 SYDVKM. The V and J ends lost 5 bases and 1 base respectively, with 8 bases between them. This CDR3 region has 13 residues. The CDR3 reads CASSLQGQETQYF. CDR3 coding DNA: TGTGCCAGCAGTCTGCAGGGCCAAGAGACCCAGTACTTC.

This chain connects TRBV4-1 to TRBJ1-3; 9 bases map to TRBD1. This CDR3 has 16 residues. Unmatched junction bases numbered 2, after V lost 0 bases and J lost 2 bases. Germline loops: CDR1 MGHRA, CDR2 YSYEKL. CDR3 in DNA: TGCGCCAGCAGCCAAGAGACAGGGGGAACTGGAAACACCATATATTTT. Protein sequence: CASSQETGGTGNTIYF.

This rearrangement joins TRBV6-5 to TRBJ2-5; unclear D gene. The J call may not be correct, given that the DNA end is closer to TRBJ2-7. The CDR3 is 12 amino acids. Germline CDR1 is MNHEY and CDR2 is SVGAGI. CDR3 sequence: CASSDLSYEQYF. DNA of the CDR3: TGTGCCAGCAGTGACTTATCCTACGAGCAGTACTTC.

This sequence joins TRBV5-4 and TRBJ1-2; D remains unclear. This CDR3 is 14 amino acids long. Per the germline V gene, CDR1 is SGHNT and CDR2 is YYREEE (reference sequence). The V end lost 3 bases, the J end lost 4 bases, and 13 bases lay between the germline ends. The CDR3 bases are TGTGCCAGCAGCTGGGAGTCCGAGGGCTATGGCTACACCTTC. Protein sequence: CASSWESEGYGYTF.

This sequence joins TRBV28 and TRBJ2-1; TRBD2 agrees at 10 bases. Germline-derived CDR1 and CDR2 are MDHEN and SYDVKM. V lost 2 bases to trimming and J lost 5 bases; unmatched junction nucleotides: 3. The length of the CDR3 is 15 residues. For the CDR3, the DNA is TGTGCCAGCAGTTTAATAGGACTAGCGGACAATGAGCAGTTCTTC. Protein sequence: CASSLIGLADNEQFF.

This chain links TRBV13 with TRBJ2-7; D gene ambiguous. Germline assignment: CDR1 PRHDT and CDR2 FYEKMQ (reference sequence). This CDR3 contains 14 residues. The V end lost 0 bases, the J end lost 0 bases, and 6 bases lay between the germline ends. The CDR3 reads CASSLGGFSYEQYF. Here the CDR3 DNA reads TGTGCCAGCAGCTTAGGCGGGTTCTCCTACGAGCAGTACTTC.

This chain links TRBV2 with TRBJ2-5, with unresolved D. The J call is doubtful: the DNA matches TRBJ2-7 better. CDR1 and CDR2 (germline): SNHLY, FYNNEI. The CDR3 extends over 14 amino acids. CDR3 amino acids: CASSDARVLYEQYF. The CDR3 nucleotides read TGTGCCAGCAGTGACGCTAGAGTTCTGTACGAGCAGTACTTC.

The rearrangement uses TRBV6-1 and TRBJ1-1; no firm D call. The CDR3 totals 14 residues. Germline-derived CDR1 and CDR2 are MNHNS and SASEGT. The V end lost 6 bases, the J end lost 2 bases, and 13 bases lay between the germline ends. CDR3 bases: TGTGCCAGCAGCGGTGGGCGGGTTAACACTGAAGCTTTCTTT. Translated: CASSGGRVNTEAFF.

The chain couples TRBV27 to TRBJ2-7; D is perhaps TRBD2 (5 bases). Germline V gives CDR1 MNHEY, CDR2 SMNVEV (reference sequence). The V end was cut by 4 bases, the J end by 3 bases, with 7 bases between. The CDR3 covers 12 residues. The CDR3 region is CASSYAGYEQYF. The CDR3 region has the DNA TGTGCCAGCAGTTATGCGGGCTACGAGCAGTACTTC.

V is TRBV11-2 and J is TRBJ2-6; 10 bases match TRBD1. Germline assignment: CDR1 SGHAT and CDR2 FQNNGV. With V trimmed by 5 bases and J by 0 bases, 10 bases remained unmatched. The CDR3 consists of 19 residues. DNA for the CDR3: TGTGCCAGCAGCCTTGACCCCGGGACAGGGGACTCTGGGGCCAACGTCCTGACTTTC. This encodes CASSLDPGTGDSGANVLTF. The full variable domain, completed using reference TRBV11-2 and TRBJ2-6, is EAGVAQSPRYKIIEKRQSVAFWCNPISGHATLYWYQQILGQGPKLLIQFQNNGVVDDSQLPKDRFSAERLKGVDSTLKIQPAKLEDSAVYLCASSLDPGTGDSGANVLTFGAGSRLTVL.

The chain links TRBV6-5 to TRBJ1-1; D possibly corresponds to TRBD1 (5 bases). The CDR3 totals 14 residues. V was shortened by 8 bases and J by 5 bases, with 18 bases between the two germline ends. Germline values: CDR1 MNHEY, CDR2 SVGAGI. The CDR3 DNA sequence: TGTGCCAGCCTCAACCTCCCCGGGGGGACTGAAGCTTTCTTT. This encodes CASLNLPGGTEAFF.

The gene calls are TRBV27 and TRBJ2-7, with 8 bases that match TRBD1. Trimming removed 5 bases from V and 2 bases from J; junction bases left unmatched: 5. The CDR3 runs 14 residues. Germline CDR1 and CDR2: MNHEY and SMNVEV (reference sequence). The CDR3: CASSVDRGPYEQYF. The CDR3 DNA sequence: TGTGCCAGCAGTGTCGACAGGGGTCCCTACGAGCAGTACTTC.